These 25 T cell receptor beta chains were all obtained from the same sample, sequenced in a study of glioma-infiltrating T cells (dated by TCRdb to 2016 to 2017). The sequencer listed for this sample is Illumina MiSeq. The iRepertoire nested amplicon-rescue multiplex PCR (arm-PCR) platform was used to amplify TCR alpha and beta CDR3 regions from RNA. Starting from the raw public reads, TCRdb applied fastp trimming at Q25, assembled clones with MiXCR and retained in-frame beta chains. Rows with a matching CDR3 protein are joined into one entry that keeps the most common DNA and genes. The sample includes approximately 120,000 distinct CDR3 sequences, with 23% observed a single time. About 15% of the sample belongs to the ten largest clones. Sequenced: glioma tissue, nonneoplastic brain tissue, or PBMCs (not recorded which). The receptor source for this set is a human donor with low-grade glioma or glioblastoma, undergoing nonglioma brain surgery, or in good health (not recorded which).

The table lists this clonotype with a few counts. This sequence joins TRBV12-3 or TRBV12-4 and TRBJ2-5, with 7 bases matching TRBD2. This CDR3 is 14 amino acids long. Unmatched junction bases numbered 5, after V lost 5 bases and J lost 2 bases. In DNA, the CDR3 is TGTGCCAGCAGTGATGTGGGAGGGCAAGAGACCCAGTACTTC. Encoded protein: CASSDVGGQETQYF.

This clonotype was seen ten or more times. The chain carries TRBV28 and TRBJ1-5; possibly TRBD1 for D (6 bases). This CDR3 region has 14 residues. Deletions cut 5 bases from V and 7 bases from J, with 15 bases between. From germline, CDR1 is MDHEN and CDR2 SYDVKM. This chain's CDR3 is CASSLTYREQPQHF. The CDR3 nucleotides are TGTGCCAGCAGTCTAACATACAGGGAACAGCCCCAGCATTTT.

This clonotype was seen at least ten times. The chain has TRBV20-1 and TRBJ2-7, with a possible D match to TRBD2 (6 bases). The CDR3 length is 13 residues. Germline CDR1 reads DFQATT; CDR2 reads SNEGSKA (reference sequence). The germline V and J ends were trimmed by 6 bases and 5 bases, with 17 bases remaining between them. CDR3 sequence (DNA): TGCAGTGCATCGGGACTTACCCACGACGAGCAGTACTTC. It encodes CSASGLTHDEQYF.

This clonotype has at least ten counts. This sequence joins TRBV18 and TRBJ2-7; no reliable D call. Germline-derived CDR1 and CDR2 are KGHSH and LQKENI. The CDR3 totals 15 residues. Trimming stripped 1 base from V and 4 bases from J, with 14 bases between. CDR3 nucleotide sequence: TGTGCCAGCTCACCACAGTCCGTAGGGAAATACGAGCAGTACTTC. This encodes CASSPQSVGKYEQYF.

This chain connects TRBV18 to TRBJ1-5; D is unresolved. The V end was cut by 3 bases, the J end by 3 bases, with 9 bases between. Germline V gene sequence: CDR1 KGHSH, CDR2 LQKENI. This CDR3 region has 14 residues. CDR3 residues: CASSPVDVNQPQHF. The CDR3, as DNA: TGTGCCAGCTCACCTGTCGACGTCAATCAGCCCCAGCATTTT. Drawing the rest from reference TRBV18 and TRBJ1-5, the complete variable domain is NAGVMQNPRHLVRRRGQEARLRCSPMKGHSHVYWYRQLPEEGLKFMVYLQKENIIDESGMPKERFSAEFPKEGPSILRIQQVVRGDSAAYFCASSPVDVNQPQHFGDGTRLSIL.

The chain has TRBV19 and TRBJ2-1, with 11 bases aligning to TRBD2. The ends lost 6 bases at V and 1 base at J; junction bases unmatched: 2. The CDR3 consists of 15 residues. Germline V CDR1 and CDR2: LNHDA, SQIVND (reference sequence). The CDR3 nucleotides read TGTGCCAGTAGGGGGACTAGCGGTTCCTACAATGAGCAGTTCTTC. Its protein product is CASRGTSGSYNEQFF.

This clonotype has at least ten counts. The chain is built from TRBV2 and TRBJ1-2; D is possibly TRBD1 (6 bases). CDR1 and CDR2 from the germline V gene are SNHLY and FYNNEI. V lost 6 bases and J lost 5, with 19 bases in between. The CDR3 contains 15 residues. The CDR3 loop is CASSPSGTIVYGYTF. The CDR3 DNA reads TGTGCCAGCAGCCCGTCCGGGACAATAGTTTATGGCTACACCTTC.

This clonotype has a count of ten or more. This sequence joins TRBV4-3 and TRBJ1-4; a weak D match, TRBD1 (5 bases). CDR1 is LGHNA and CDR2 is YSLEER in the germline V gene. Trimming removed 0 bases from V and 6 bases from J, with 11 bases in between. The CDR3 contains 15 residues. Here the CDR3 reads CASSQDWGVDEKLFF. DNA of the CDR3: TGCGCCAGCAGCCAAGACTGGGGGGTTGATGAAAAACTGTTTTTT.

The sample holds a few counts of this clonotype. V usage is TRBV5-6 and J usage is TRBJ1-1; D is possibly TRBD1 (5 bases). V gave up 1 base and J gave up 4 bases, with 11 bases separating them. Germline CDR1 and CDR2: SGHDT and YYEEEE. There are 14 residues in the CDR3. The CDR3 is CASSLYWGLTEAFF. CDR3 nucleotide sequence: TGTGCCAGCAGCTTGTATTGGGGACTCACTGAAGCTTTCTTT. The variable domain in full, with the rest retrieved from reference TRBV5-6 and TRBJ1-1, is DAGVTQSPTHLIKTRGQQVTLRCSPKSGHDTVSWYQQALGQGPQFIFQYYEEEERQRGNFPDRFSGHQFPNYSSELNVNALLLGDSALYLCASSLYWGLTEAFFGQGTRLTVV.

This clonotype was found a few times. This chain joins TRBV19 and TRBJ2-1; 9 bases match TRBD2. J gave up 0 bases and V 3 bases, and 6 bases lay outside the gene matches. CDR3 length equals 17 residues. Germline V gives CDR1 LNHDA, CDR2 SQIVND (reference sequence). The CDR3 loop is CASSIVAGAFSYNEQFF. The DNA of the CDR3 is TGTGCCAGTAGTATCGTAGCGGGAGCCTTCTCCTACAATGAGCAGTTCTTC.

To note about this clonotype: This could be a read error, since a much larger clone is one nucleotide away. This chain links TRBV7-3 with TRBJ2-1, with 9 bases fitting TRBD2. The CDR3 has 18 amino acids. V lost 4 bases, J lost 0 bases, and 10 bases stayed unmatched. CDR1 is SGHTA, CDR2 FQGTGA, per germline. The CDR3 loop reads CASSSFQLAGRSYNEQFF. For the CDR3, the DNA is TGTGCCAGCAGCTCGTTTCAACTAGCGGGCCGCTCCTACAATGAGCAGTTCTTC. Combining the CDR3 with reference TRBV7-3 and TRBJ2-1 gives the whole variable domain GAGVSQTPSNKVTEKGKYVELRCDPISGHTALYWYRQSLGQGPEFLIYFQGTGAADDSGLPNDRFFAVRPEGSVSTLKIQRTERGDSAVYLCASSSFQLAGRSYNEQFFGPGTRLTVL.

A few counts support this clonotype. This rearrangement joins TRBV4-1 to TRBJ1-5; maybe TRBD1 (5 bases). Trimming cost V 4 bases and J 1 base, with 20 bases left between them. Germline CDR1 is MGHRA and CDR2 is YSYEKL. CDR3 length equals 18 residues. The CDR3 spells CASSRELQVPLSNQPQHF. CDR3 nucleotides: TGCGCCAGCAGCCGTGAGTTACAGGTTCCACTGAGCAATCAGCCCCAGCATTTT.

This clonotype has just a few counts. This chain uses TRBV5-5 with TRBJ2-1; D possibly corresponds to TRBD2 (6 bases). Trimming cost V 3 bases and J 3 bases, with 16 bases left between them. This CDR3 contains 16 residues. CDR1 is SGHKS and CDR2 is YYEKEE in the germline V gene (reference sequence). This CDR3 is CASSWRRELGYNEQFF. Written as DNA, the CDR3 is TGTGCCAGCAGCTGGAGACGGGAGTTGGGCTACAATGAGCAGTTCTTC. Complete variable domain (other parts from reference TRBV5-5 and TRBJ2-1): DAGVTQSPTHLIKTRGQQVTLRCSPISGHKSVSWYQQVLGQGPQFIFQYYEKEERGRGNFPDRFSARQFPNYSSELNVNALLLGDSALYLCASSWRRELGYNEQFFGPGTRLTVL.

This clonotype was recorded a few times. The chain uses TRBV11-2 and TRBJ1-2; D possibly corresponds to TRBD1 (5 bases). Germline V gives CDR1 SGHAT, CDR2 FQNNGV. The V and J ends lost 6 bases and 4 bases respectively, with 18 bases between them. The CDR3 loop spans 15 amino acids. The CDR3: CASSSTAPGTYGYTF. Written as DNA, the CDR3 is TGTGCCAGCAGTTCAACTGCTCCGGGGACCTATGGCTACACCTTC. Filled out from reference TRBV11-2 and TRBJ1-2, the complete variable domain reads EAGVAQSPRYKIIEKRQSVAFWCNPISGHATLYWYQQILGQGPKLLIQFQNNGVVDDSQLPKDRFSAERLKGVDSTLKIQPAKLEDSAVYLCASSSTAPGTYGYTFGSGTRLTVV.

Many counts were recorded for this clonotype. The chain has TRBV28 and TRBJ2-7, with D possibly being TRBD1 (6 bases). V shed 6 bases and J shed 2 bases, with 14 bases lying between them. The CDR3 length is 14 residues. Germline V gene lookup returns CDR1 MDHEN and CDR2 SYDVKM. The CDR3 spells CASRYRDTAYEQYF. CDR3 DNA sequence: TGTGCCAGCAGATACCGGGACACGGCCTACGAGCAGTACTTC.

This clonotype was counted many times. J is TRBJ2-7 and V is TRBV2; 7 bases line up with TRBD1. The germline V gene encodes CDR1 SNHLY and CDR2 FYNNEI. Unmatched junction bases numbered 8, after V lost 2 bases and J lost 7 bases. The CDR3 loop spans 14 amino acids. CDR3 nucleotides: TGTGCCAGCAGTGAAACGCAGGGGGAGCCGGAGCAGTACTTC. It is translated as CASSETQGEPEQYF.

Many counts were recorded for this clonotype. The V call is TRBV6-2 or TRBV6-3, the J call TRBJ2-7, with D unclear. V was shortened by 0 bases and J by 10 bases, with 10 bases between the two germline ends. The CDR3 is 12 amino acids. CDR1 and CDR2 from the germline V gene are MNHEY and SVGEGT. The CDR3 protein is CASSYSHTSQYF. The CDR3 nucleotides are TGTGCCAGCAGTTACTCCCATACGTCCCAGTACTTC.

This clonotype was counted between two and nine times. A much larger clone is a single base away; this may be a read error. This sequence joins TRBV7-2 and TRBJ1-5; TRBD1 aligns across 9 bases. CDR1 SGHTA and CDR2 FQGNSA come from the germline V gene. The CDR3 has 17 residues. CDR3 nucleotides: TGTGCCAGCGGCTTAGAATCGGGACAGGGCAGCAATCAGCCCCAGCATTTT. Encoded protein: CASGLESGQGSNQPQHF.

The table lists this clonotype with many counts. V and J are TRBV2 and TRBJ2-7; D unclear. V lost 4 bases and J 2 bases, leaving 12 bases between the germline ends. CDR3 size: 14 residues. Per the germline V gene, CDR1 is SNHLY and CDR2 is FYNNEI. CDR3 in DNA: TGTGCCAGCAGTGGGACCGACATAGCCTACGAGCAGTACTTC. This encodes CASSGTDIAYEQYF.

This chain joins TRBV6-1 and TRBJ2-1; the match to TRBD2 covers 8 bases. CDR1 is MNHNS and CDR2 is SASEGT in the germline V gene. The trim removed 1 base at V and 8 bases at J, leaving 22 bases unmatched. CDR3 length: 20 residues. The CDR3 DNA sequence: TGTGCCAGCAGTGAAGAGAGCGGGAGTTTAAGAGCGCCTGGGAGGGATGAGCAGTTCTTC. Amino acid sequence: CASSEESGSLRAPGRDEQFF.

The chain has TRBV4-2 and TRBJ1-1; D gene ambiguous. Germline CDR1 reads LGHNA; CDR2 reads YNFKEQ. V lost 1 base and J 0 bases, leaving 9 bases between the germline ends. This CDR3 has 15 residues. CDR3 in DNA: TGTGCCAGCAGCCAAGCCGTAAATCTGAACACTGAAGCTTTCTTT. Translating gives CASSQAVNLNTEAFF.

Concerning this clonotype itself: As the CDR3 is not closed by the conserved phenylalanine or tryptophan, this likely results from a read error. V gene TRBV29-1 combines with J gene TRBJ2-1, with D hard to call. Germline CDR1 reads SQVTM; CDR2 reads ANQGSEA. The V end lost 1 base, the J end lost 7 bases, and 11 bases lay between the germline ends. The CDR3 extends over 13 amino acids. Here the CDR3 reads CSVEVTQGNEQFL. CDR3 nucleotide sequence: TGCAGCGTTGAAGTAACTCAAGGGAATGAGCAGTTCTTG.

With respect to this clonotype: A much larger clonotype is one base distant, so this may be a read error. The chain is built from TRBV4-1 and TRBJ1-1; 9 bases line up with TRBD1. The CDR3 is 15 residues long. Germline V lookup: CDR1 MGHRA, CDR2 YSYEKL. CDR3 region: CAISQETGGYTEAFF. DNA for the CDR3: TGTGCCATCAGCCAAGAAACAGGGGGCTACACTGAAGCTTTCTTT.

CDR3 amino acids: CASSLDLSGPYEQYF. The CDR3 nucleotides read TGTGCCAGCAGCTTAGACCTCTCGGGACCCTACGAGCAGTACTTC. The chain links TRBV5-4 to TRBJ2-7; D assignment may be TRBD1 or TRBD2 (5 bases each). The CDR3 extends over 15 amino acids. Germline assignment: CDR1 SGHNT and CDR2 YYREEE (reference sequence). V was clipped by 2 bases and J by 2 bases, with 14 bases between them. Looking up the rest from reference TRBV5-4 and TRBJ2-7 gives the full variable domain: ETGVTQSPTHLIKTRGQQVTLRCSSQSGHNTVSWYQQALGQGPQFIFQYYREEENGRGNFPPRFSGLQFPNYSSELNVNALELDDSALYLCASSLDLSGPYEQYFGPGTRLTVT.

This clonotype was observed many times. The genes are TRBV19 and TRBJ2-5; 7 bases are a match to TRBD1. Germline V CDR1 and CDR2: LNHDA, SQIVND (reference sequence). J was trimmed by 2 bases and V by 6 bases; bases with no gene match: 9. The length of the CDR3 is 15 residues. CDR3 loop: CASSLRTGLQETQYF. In DNA form, the CDR3 reads TGTGCCAGTAGCCTCAGGACAGGTTTACAAGAGACCCAGTACTTC.